The clone carrying this T cell receptor (beta chain) showed up just once. This sample was included in a study of OX40 agonist ivuxolimab in advanced cancers. Study background: An anti-OX40 (CD134) antibody with agonistic activity, ivuxolimab, was administered to patients. People who had prior anti-PD-1, anti-PD-L1 or anti-CTLA-4 therapy could take part, and around 39% had some. Participants averaged approximately 60 years of age (range about 23 to 80) and were around 80% male.

Profiling relied on immunoSEQ multiplex PCR, and the TCRdb table lists in-frame clones only, not all of them. The repertoire holds about 79,000 clones, with 85% to 95% as singletons. V lost 0 bases to trimming and J lost 0 bases, with 6 bases between them. The CDR3 has 14 residues. Germline V gene data show CDR1 as SGDLS and CDR2 as YYNGEE. Systemic immunosuppression or a history of autoimmune disease excluded patients. The receptor comes from an adult with an advanced solid tumor such as melanoma, head and neck, liver or kidney cancer. The source material was CD4+ or CD8+ T cells sorted from blood, sampled in a trial of the OX40 agonist ivuxolimab. The chain combines TRBV9 with TRBJ1-2; D not resolved. The CDR3 sequence: CASSVGSSNYGYTF. In nucleotides, the CDR3 is TGTGCCAGCAGCGTAGGGTCATCTAACTATGGCTACACCTTC.